What follows describes a single TCR beta chain. Its matching antigen is unknown. This could be a read error, since a much larger clone is one nucleotide away. The sample belongs to a study of T cells in Graves' hyperthyroidism and ophthalmopathy. Amplification of TCR beta CDR3 regions was performed using RNA transcripts as template. The primer set for the first-round RT-PCR of the TCR CDR3 was HTBI. TCRdb analysed the multiplex PCR reads with MiXCR anew, one entry per CDR3 protein. Here the sample spans around 600,000 distinct CDR3 sequences, approximately 15% being singletons. Whole-study findings and limits: In the blood, most expanded thyroid clonotypes above 0.001 appeared as well. The model made its ophthalmopathy prediction, and onset followed a median approximately 6.5 months later.

CDR3 length: 17 amino acids. In germline, CDR1 is SGHDN, CDR2 FVKESK. Uncontrolled infections, other autoimmune diseases, pregnancy or lactation led to exclusion of patients. Diagnosis relied on clinical symptoms, serum thyroxine and TRAb, thyroid ultrasound and orbital computed tomography. The sample was blood. The origin of this receptor is a woman under 30 with Graves' ophthalmopathy. V gene TRBV14 combines with J gene TRBJ2-5, with no clear D. The better agreement between TRBJ2-1 and the DNA end casts doubt on the J call. This chain's CDR3 is CASSQSPVGRIQETQFF. For the CDR3, the DNA is TGTGCCAGCAGCCAATCGCCCGTTGGAAGGATCCAAGAGACCCAGTTCTTC.